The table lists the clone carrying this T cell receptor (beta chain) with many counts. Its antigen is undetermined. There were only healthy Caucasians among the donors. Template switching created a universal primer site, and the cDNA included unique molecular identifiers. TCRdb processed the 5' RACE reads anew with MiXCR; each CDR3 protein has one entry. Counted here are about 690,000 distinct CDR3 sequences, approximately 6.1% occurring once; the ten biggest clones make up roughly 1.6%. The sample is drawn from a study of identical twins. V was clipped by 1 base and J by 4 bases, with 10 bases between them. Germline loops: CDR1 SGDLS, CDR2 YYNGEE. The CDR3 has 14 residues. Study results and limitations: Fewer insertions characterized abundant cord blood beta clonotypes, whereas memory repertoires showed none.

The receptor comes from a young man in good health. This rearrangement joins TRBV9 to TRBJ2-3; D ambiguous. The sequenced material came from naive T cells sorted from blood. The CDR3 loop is CASSVHPGSDTQYF. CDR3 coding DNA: TGTGCCAGCAGCGTACACCCTGGGTCAGATACGCAGTATTTT. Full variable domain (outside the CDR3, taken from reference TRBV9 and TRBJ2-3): DSGVTQTPKHLITATGQRVTLRCSPRSGDLSVYWYQQSLDQGLQFLIQYYNGEERAKGNILERFSAQQFPDLHSELNLSSLELGDSALYFCASSVHPGSDTQYFGPGTRLTVL.